This TCR beta chain was profiled in a study of T cells after posttransplantation cyclophosphamide. Study findings and constraints: Blood and skin or GI T cell repertoires showed limited TRB overlap. Recipient CMV seropositivity and CMV reactivation strongly tracked TRB clonality.

From germline, CDR1 is SNHLY and CDR2 FYNNEI. The CDR3 sequence is 12 residues long. The V end was cut by 6 bases, the J end by 4 bases, with 7 bases between. To note about this clone: Its target is not known.

Busulfan-fludarabine conditioning, marrow transplant, and cyclophosphamide on days +3 and +4 were administered. Sequencing was performed with immunoSEQ multiplex PCR; in TCRdb, only in-frame clones are kept and a portion is missing. The sample records thousands of clones, about 79% being singletons. The sample consisted of PBMCs, taken after allogeneic stem cell transplant with posttransplant cyclophosphamide. V usage is TRBV2 and J usage is TRBJ1-5; D is possibly TRBD1 (5 bases). This TCR came from a male patient aged 60 to 75 who received an allogeneic stem cell transplant from an unrelated donor, was CMV-positive, and had no GVHD. Some T cells may be provided by the graft donor. The CDR3 nucleotides read TGTGCCAGCAGGACAGCAAATCAGCCCCAGCATTTT. Its protein product is CASRTANQPQHF.